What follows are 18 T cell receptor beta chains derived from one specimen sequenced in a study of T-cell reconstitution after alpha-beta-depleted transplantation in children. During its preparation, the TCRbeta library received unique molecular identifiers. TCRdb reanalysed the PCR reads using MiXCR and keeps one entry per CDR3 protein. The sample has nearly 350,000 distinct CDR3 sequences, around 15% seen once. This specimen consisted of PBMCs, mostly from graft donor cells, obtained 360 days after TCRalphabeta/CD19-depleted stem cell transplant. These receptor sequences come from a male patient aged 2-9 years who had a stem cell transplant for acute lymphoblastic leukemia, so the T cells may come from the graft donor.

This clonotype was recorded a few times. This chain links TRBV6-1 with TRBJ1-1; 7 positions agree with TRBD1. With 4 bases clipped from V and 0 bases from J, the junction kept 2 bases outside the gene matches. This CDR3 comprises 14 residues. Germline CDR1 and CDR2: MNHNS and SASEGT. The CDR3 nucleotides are TGTGCCAGCAGTGCCGGGACAGTGAACACTGAAGCTTTCTTT. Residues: CASSAGTVNTEAFF.

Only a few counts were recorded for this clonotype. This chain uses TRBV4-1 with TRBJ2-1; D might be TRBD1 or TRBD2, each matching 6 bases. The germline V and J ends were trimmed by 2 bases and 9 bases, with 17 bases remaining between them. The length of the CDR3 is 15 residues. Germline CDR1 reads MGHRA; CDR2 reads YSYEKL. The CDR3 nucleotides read TGCGCCAGCAGCCAACCCACGGGGGCAGGGAGTGAGCAGTTCTTC. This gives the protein CASSQPTGAGSEQFF.

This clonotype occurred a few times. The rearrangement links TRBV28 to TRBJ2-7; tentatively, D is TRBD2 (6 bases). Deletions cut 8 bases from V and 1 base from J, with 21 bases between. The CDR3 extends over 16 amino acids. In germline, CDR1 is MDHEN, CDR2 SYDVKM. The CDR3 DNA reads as TGTGCCAGCTTACCCAGTGGGGCAGGAGGGTCCTACGAGCAGTACTTC. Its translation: CASLPSGAGGSYEQYF.

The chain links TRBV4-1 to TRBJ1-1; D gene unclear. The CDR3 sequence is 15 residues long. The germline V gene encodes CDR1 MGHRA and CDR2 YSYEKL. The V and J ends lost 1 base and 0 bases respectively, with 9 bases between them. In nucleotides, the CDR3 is TGCGCCAGCAGCCAAGGTGAGGCGGTGAACACTGAAGCTTTCTTT. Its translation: CASSQGEAVNTEAFF.

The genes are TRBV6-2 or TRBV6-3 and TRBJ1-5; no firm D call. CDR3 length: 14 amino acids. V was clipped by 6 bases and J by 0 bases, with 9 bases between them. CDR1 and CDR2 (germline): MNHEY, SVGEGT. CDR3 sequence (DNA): TGTGCCAGCAGACAAAGGTATAGCAATCAGCCCCAGCATTTT. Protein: CASRQRYSNQPQHF.

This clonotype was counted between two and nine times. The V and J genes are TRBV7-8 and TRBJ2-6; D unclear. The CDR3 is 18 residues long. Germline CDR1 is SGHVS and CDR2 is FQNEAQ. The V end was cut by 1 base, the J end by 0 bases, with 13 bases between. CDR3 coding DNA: TGTGCCAGCAGCTTAGGCCGTATCCTCACCTCTGGGGCCAACGTCCTGACTTTC. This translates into CASSLGRILTSGANVLTF.

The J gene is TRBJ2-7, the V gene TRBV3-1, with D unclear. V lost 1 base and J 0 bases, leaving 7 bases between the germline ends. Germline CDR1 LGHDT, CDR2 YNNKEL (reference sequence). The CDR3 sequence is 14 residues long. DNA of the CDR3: TGTGCCAGCAGCCAAGCAATCGGCTCCTACGAGCAGTACTTC. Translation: CASSQAIGSYEQYF.

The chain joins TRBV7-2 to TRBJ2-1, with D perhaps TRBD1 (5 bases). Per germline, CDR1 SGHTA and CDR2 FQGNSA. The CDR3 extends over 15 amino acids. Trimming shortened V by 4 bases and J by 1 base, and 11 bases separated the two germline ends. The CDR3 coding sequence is TGTGCCAGCAGCTCGACAGCGCAATCCTACAATGAGCAGTTCTTC. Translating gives CASSSTAQSYNEQFF.

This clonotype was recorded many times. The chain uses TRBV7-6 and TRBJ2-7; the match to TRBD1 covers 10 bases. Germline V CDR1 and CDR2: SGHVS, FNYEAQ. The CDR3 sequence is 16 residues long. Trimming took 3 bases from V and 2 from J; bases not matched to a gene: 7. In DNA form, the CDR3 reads TGTGCCAGCAGCTTTCGAGGGACAGGGGCCGCCTACGAGCAGTACTTC. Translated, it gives CASSFRGTGAAYEQYF.

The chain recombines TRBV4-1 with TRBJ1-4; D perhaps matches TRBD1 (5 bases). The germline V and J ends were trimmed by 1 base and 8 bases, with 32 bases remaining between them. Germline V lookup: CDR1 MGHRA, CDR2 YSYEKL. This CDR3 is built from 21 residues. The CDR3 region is CASSQVFFGRLIGRRGEKLFF. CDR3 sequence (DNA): TGCGCCAGCAGCCAAGTTTTCTTCGGACGCCTAATCGGTCGGAGGGGAGAAAAACTGTTTTTT.

CDR3: CASSLGPGGAQETQYF. The CDR3 DNA follows: TGTGCCAGCAGTTTAGGGCCCGGGGGGGCCCAAGAGACCCAGTACTTC. The chain employs TRBV28 and TRBJ2-5; TRBD2 matches 8 bases. V was pared by 2 bases and J by 1 base, with 6 bases of the junction left unmatched. CDR3 length: 16 amino acids. The germline V gene has CDR1 MDHEN and CDR2 SYDVKM. Combining the CDR3 with reference TRBV28 and TRBJ2-5 gives the whole variable domain DVKVTQSSRYLVKRTGEKVFLECVQDMDHENMFWYRQDPGLGLRLIYFSYDVKMKEKGDIPEGYSVSREKKERFSLILESASTNQTSMYLCASSLGPGGAQETQYFGPGTRLLVL.

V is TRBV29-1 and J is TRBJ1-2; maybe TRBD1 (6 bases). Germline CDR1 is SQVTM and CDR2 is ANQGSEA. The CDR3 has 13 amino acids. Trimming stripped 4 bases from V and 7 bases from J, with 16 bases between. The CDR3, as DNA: TGCAGCGTTGTTAAGGCAGGGGTCAGTGGCTACACCTTC. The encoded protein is CSVVKAGVSGYTF.

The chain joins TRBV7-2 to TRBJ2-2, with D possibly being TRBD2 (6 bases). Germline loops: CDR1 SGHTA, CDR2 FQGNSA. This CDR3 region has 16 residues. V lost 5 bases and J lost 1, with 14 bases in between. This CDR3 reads CASSPGWRGNTGELFF. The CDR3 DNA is TGTGCCAGCAGCCCGGGCTGGCGGGGGAACACCGGGGAGCTGTTTTTT. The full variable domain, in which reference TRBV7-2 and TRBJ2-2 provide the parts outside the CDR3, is GAGVSQSPSNKVTEKGKDVELRCDPISGHTALYWYRQSLGQGLEFLIYFQGNSAPDKSGLPSDRFSAERTGGSVSTLTIQRTQQEDSAVYLCASSPGWRGNTGELFFGEGSRLTVL.

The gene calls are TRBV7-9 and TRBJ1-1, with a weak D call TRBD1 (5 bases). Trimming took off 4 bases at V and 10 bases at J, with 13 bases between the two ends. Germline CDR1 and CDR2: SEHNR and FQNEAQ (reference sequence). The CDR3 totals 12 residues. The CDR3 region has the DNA TGTGCCAGCAGCTCAGGAGGGGATCGAGCTTTCTTT. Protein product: CASSSGGDRAFF. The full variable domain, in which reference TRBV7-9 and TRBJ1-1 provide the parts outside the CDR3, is DTGVSQNPRHKITKRGQNVTFRCDPISEHNRLYWYRQTLGQGPEFLTYFQNEAQLEKSRLLSDRFSAERPKGSFSTLEIQRTEQGDSAMYLCASSSGGDRAFFGQGTRLTVV.

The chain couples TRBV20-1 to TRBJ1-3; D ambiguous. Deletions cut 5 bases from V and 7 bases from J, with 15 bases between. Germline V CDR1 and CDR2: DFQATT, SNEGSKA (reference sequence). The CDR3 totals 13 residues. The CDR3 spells CSAVYFPRNTIYF. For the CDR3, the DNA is TGCAGTGCTGTGTATTTCCCACGGAACACCATATATTTT.

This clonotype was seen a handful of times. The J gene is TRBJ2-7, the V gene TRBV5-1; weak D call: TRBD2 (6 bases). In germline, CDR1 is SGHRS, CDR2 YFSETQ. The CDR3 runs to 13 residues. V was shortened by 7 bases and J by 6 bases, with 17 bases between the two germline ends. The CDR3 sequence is CASGIGGVPEQYF. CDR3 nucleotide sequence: TGCGCCAGCGGGATAGGAGGGGTCCCCGAGCAGTACTTC.

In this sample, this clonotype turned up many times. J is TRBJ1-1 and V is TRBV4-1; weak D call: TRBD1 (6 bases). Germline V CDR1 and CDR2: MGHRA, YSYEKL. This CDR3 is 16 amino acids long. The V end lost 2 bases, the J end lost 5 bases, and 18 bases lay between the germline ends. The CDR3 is CASSQNRAGIMTEAFF. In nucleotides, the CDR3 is TGCGCCAGCAGCCAAAACAGGGCGGGAATAATGACTGAAGCTTTCTTT.

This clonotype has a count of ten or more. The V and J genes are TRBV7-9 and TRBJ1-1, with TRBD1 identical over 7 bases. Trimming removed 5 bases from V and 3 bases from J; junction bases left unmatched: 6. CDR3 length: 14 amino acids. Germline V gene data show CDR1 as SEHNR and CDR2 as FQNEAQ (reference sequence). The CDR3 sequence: CASSLRTGYTEAFF. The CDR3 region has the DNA TGTGCCAGCAGCCTCCGGACAGGCTACACTGAAGCTTTCTTT.